This record covers a single TCR beta chain. The data are from a study of immune evolution from preneoplasia to lung adenocarcinoma. Looked up from germline, CDR1 is SNHLY and CDR2 is FYNNEI. There are 14 residues in the CDR3. V dropped 9 bases and J dropped 0 bases, with 12 bases sitting between them. Clones were read by immunoSEQ multiplex PCR, and TCRdb kept only the in-frame ones, dropping some. The data contain about 2,800 clones, 84% of them seen just once; the ten biggest clones take up 2% to 2.5%. H&E slides confirmed each diagnosis, reviewed by two pathologists independently. The specimen sequenced was FFPE atypical adenomatous hyperplasia tissue from the lung. The subset here: atypical adenomatous hyperplasia (AAH), lung preneoplasia. The sequence came from a person aged 65 to 85 with lung adenocarcinoma. V usage is TRBV2 and J usage is TRBJ1-3; maybe TRBD1 (6 bases). This chain's CDR3 is CARTTGDSGNTIYF. In DNA, the CDR3 is TGTGCCAGAACGACAGGCGACTCTGGAAACACCATATATTTT.